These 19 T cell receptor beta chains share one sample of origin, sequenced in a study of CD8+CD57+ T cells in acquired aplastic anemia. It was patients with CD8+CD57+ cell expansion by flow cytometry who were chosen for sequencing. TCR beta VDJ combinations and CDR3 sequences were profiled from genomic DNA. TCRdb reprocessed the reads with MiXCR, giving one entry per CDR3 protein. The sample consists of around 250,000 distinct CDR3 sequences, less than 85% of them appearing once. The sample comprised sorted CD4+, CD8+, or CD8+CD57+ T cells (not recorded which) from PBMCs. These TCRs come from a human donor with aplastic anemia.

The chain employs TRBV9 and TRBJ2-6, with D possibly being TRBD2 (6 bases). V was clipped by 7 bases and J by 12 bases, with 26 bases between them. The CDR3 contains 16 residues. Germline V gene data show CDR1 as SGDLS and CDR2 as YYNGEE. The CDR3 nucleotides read TGTGCCAGCGGAGTAGCTGGGAACATTGGGGACTTCGTCCTGACTTTC. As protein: CASGVAGNIGDFVLTF.

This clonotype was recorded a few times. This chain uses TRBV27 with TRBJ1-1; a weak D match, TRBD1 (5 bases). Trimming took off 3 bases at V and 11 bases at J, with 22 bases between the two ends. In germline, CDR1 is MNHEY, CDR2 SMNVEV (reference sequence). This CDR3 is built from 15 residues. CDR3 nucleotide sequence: TGTGCCAGCAGTTTCTACCCACCCGACAGATTTCCGGCTTTCTTT. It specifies CASSFYPPDRFPAFF.

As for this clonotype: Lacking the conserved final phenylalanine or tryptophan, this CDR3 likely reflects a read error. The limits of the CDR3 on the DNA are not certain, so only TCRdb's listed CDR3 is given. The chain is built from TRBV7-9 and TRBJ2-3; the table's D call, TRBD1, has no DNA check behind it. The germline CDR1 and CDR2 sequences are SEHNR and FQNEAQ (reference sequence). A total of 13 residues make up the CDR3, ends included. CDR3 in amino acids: CASSPGGTDREYL.

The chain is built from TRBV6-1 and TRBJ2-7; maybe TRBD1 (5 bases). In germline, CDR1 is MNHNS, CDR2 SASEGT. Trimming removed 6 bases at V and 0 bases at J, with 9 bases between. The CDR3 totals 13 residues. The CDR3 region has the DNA TGTGCCAGCAGGGAACAGGCCTCCTACGAGCAGTACTTC. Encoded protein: CASREQASYEQYF.

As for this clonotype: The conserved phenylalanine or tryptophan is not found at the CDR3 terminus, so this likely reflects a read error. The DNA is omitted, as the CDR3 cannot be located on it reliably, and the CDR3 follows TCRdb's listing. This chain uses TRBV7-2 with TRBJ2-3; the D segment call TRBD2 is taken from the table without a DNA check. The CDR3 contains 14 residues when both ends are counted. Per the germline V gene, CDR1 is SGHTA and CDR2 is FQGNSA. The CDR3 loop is CASSWAQGPNYDYI.

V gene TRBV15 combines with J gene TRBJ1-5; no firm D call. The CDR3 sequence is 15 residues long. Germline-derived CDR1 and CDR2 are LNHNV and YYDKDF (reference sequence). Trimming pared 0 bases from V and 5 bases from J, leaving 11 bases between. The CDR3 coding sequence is TGTGCCACCAGCAGAGATAAGGGTGGCCATCAGCCCCAGCATTTT. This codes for CATSRDKGGHQPQHF.

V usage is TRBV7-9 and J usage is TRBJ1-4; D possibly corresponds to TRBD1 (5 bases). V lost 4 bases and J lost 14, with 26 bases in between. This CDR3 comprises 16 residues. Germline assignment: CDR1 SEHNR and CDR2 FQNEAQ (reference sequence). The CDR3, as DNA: TGTGCCAGCAGCTCAGCGGGTGGCTACGGGGCTAACGACCTGTTTTTT. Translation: CASSSAGGYGANDLFF.

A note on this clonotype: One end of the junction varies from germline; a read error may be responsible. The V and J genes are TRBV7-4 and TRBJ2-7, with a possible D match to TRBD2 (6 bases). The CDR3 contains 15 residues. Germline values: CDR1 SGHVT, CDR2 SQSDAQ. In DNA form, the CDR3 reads TGTGCCAGCAGCGTAGCGGTGGATTTTTCCTACGAGCAGTACTTC. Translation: CASSVAVDFSYEQYF.

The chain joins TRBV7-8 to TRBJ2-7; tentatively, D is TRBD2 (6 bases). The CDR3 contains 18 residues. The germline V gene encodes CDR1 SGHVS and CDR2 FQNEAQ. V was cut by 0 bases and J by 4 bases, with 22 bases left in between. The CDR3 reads CASSLAARAGTESYEQYV. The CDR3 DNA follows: TGTGCCAGCAGCTTAGCAGCCCGGGCCGGGACTGAATCTTACGAGCAGTACGTC.

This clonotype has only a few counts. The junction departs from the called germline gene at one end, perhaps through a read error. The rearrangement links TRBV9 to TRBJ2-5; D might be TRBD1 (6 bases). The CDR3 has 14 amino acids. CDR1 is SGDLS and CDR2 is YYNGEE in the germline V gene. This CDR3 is CATSRGSGQGTQYF. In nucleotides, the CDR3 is TGTGCCACCAGCAGGGGCTCGGGCCAAGGGACCCAGTACTTC.

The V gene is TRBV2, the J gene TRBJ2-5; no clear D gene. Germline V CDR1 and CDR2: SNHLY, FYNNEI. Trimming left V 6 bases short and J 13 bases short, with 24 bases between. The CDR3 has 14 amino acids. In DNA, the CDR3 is TGTGCCAGCAGCCCCCCCCCCGGCTGGGCGACCGGGTACTTC. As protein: CASSPPPGWATGYF.

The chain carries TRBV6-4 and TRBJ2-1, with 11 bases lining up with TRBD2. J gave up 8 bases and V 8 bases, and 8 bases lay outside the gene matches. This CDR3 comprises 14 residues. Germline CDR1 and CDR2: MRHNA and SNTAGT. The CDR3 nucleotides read TGTGCCAGCTGCACTAGCGGGAGTAGGGATGAGCAGTTCTTC. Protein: CASCTSGSRDEQFF.

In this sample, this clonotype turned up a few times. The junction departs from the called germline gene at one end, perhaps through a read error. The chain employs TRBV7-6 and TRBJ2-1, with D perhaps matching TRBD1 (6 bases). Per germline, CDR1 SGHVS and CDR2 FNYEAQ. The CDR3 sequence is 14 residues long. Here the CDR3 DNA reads TGTGCCAGCAGCTTAGCCCACGGGACAAAAGAGACCCTCTTC. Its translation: CASSLAHGTKETLF.

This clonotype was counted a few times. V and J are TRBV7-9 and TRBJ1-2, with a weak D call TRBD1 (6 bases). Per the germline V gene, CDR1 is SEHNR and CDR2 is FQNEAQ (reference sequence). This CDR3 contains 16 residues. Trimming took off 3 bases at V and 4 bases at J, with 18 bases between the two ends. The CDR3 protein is CASSLERDGGVYGYTF. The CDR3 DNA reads TGTGCCAGCAGCTTGGAGAGGGACGGGGGCGTCTATGGCTACACCTTC. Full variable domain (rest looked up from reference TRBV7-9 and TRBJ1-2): DTGVSQNPRHKITKRGQNVTFRCDPISEHNRLYWYRQTLGQGPEFLTYFQNEAQLEKSRLLSDRFSAERPKGSFSTLEIQRTEQGDSAMYLCASSLERDGGVYGYTFGSGTRLTVV.

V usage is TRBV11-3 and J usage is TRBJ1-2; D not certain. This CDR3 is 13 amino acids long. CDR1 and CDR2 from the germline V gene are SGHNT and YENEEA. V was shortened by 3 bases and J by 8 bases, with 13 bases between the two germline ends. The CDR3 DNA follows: TGTGCCAGCAGCTTGGAGCTGGCTCGGGGCTACACCTTC. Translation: CASSLELARGYTF. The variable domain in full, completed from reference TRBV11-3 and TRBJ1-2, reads EAGVVQSPRYKIIEKKQPVAFWCNPISGHNTLYWYLQNLGQGPELLIRYENEEAVDDSQLPKDRFSAERLKGVDSTLKIQPAELGDSAVYLCASSLELARGYTFGSGTRLTVV.

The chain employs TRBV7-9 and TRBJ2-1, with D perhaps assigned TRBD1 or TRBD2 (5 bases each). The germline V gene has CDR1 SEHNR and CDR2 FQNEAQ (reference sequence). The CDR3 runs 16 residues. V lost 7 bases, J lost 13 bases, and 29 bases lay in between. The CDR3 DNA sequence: TGTGCCAGCACCCTTCAGAGGGGCCCCGCGAGGGCCGACCAGTTCTTC. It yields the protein CASTLQRGPARADQFF. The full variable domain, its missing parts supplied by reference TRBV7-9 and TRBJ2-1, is DTGVSQNPRHKITKRGQNVTFRCDPISEHNRLYWYRQTLGQGPEFLTYFQNEAQLEKSRLLSDRFSAERPKGSFSTLEIQRTEQGDSAMYLCASTLQRGPARADQFFGPGTRLTVL.

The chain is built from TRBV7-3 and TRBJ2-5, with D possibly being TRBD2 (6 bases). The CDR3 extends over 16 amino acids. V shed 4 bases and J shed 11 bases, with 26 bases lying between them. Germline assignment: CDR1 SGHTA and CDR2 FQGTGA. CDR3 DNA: TGTGCCAGCAGCTCACTGCCGCGTGCGGGGACGGAGAATCAGTACTTC. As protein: CASSSLPRAGTENQYF.

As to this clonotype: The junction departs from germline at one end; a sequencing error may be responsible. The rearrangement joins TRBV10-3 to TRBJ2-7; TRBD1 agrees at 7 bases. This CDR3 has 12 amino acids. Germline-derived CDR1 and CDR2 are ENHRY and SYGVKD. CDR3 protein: CATSDRAYEQYF. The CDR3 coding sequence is TGTGCCACCAGTGACAGGGCCTACGAGCAGTACTTC.

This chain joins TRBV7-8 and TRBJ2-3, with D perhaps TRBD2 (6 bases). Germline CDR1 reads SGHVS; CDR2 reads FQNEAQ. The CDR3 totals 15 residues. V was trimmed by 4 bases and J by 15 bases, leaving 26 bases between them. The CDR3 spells CASSSAGGPDAQYYF. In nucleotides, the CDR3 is TGTGCCAGCAGCTCAGCGGGTGGCCCCGATGCGCAGTATTATTTT.